What follows are 19 T cell receptor beta chains derived from one specimen sequenced in a study of blood T cells in healthy people across ages. A sample-barcoded 5' primer and a J-beta primer mix were used in a second PCR of roughly 7 to 12 cycles. One entry per CDR3 protein results from TCRdb running MiXCR on the 5' RACE reads. Found here are hundreds of thousands of distinct CDR3 sequences, approximately 49% of them singletons; the top ten hold around an eighth. The sequencing sample was made of blood. The source is a man between 25 and 39 years old in good health.

This clonotype appeared a few times. The chain couples TRBV29-1 to TRBJ1-4, with D possibly matching TRBD1 (6 bases). V shed 4 bases and J shed 2 bases, with 11 bases lying between them. The germline V gene encodes CDR1 SQVTM and CDR2 ANQGSEA. The CDR3 loop spans 14 amino acids. The CDR3 spells CSVGGGITNEKLFF. The CDR3, as DNA: TGCAGCGTTGGAGGGGGGATCACTAATGAAAAACTGTTTTTT.

The chain links TRBV15 to TRBJ2-5; 8 positions agree with TRBD2. Unmatched junction bases numbered 14, after V lost 0 bases and J lost 11 bases. Per the germline V gene, CDR1 is LNHNV and CDR2 is YYDKDF (reference sequence). This CDR3 has 16 residues. CDR3: CATSRDGAGGYNEQYF. CDR3 bases: TGTGCCACCAGCAGAGACGGCGCGGGGGGTTACAATGAGCAGTACTTC.

The chain links TRBV11-2 to TRBJ2-3; tentatively, D is TRBD2 (5 bases). V was pared by 3 bases and J by 4 bases, with 11 bases between. The CDR3 covers 14 residues. Germline V lookup: CDR1 SGHAT, CDR2 FQNNGV. The CDR3 reads CASSLGYSADTQYF. The CDR3 region has the DNA TGTGCCAGCAGCTTGGGATATAGCGCAGATACGCAGTATTTT.

The CDR3 nucleotides are TGTGCCAGCAGCGTAGGTGGGACAGCAGGATTACCCCTCCACTTT. This translates into CASSVGGTAGLPLHF. The chain joins TRBV9 to TRBJ1-6, with 7 bases that match TRBD1. V lost 0 bases, J lost 12 bases, and 9 bases stayed unmatched. The CDR3 totals 15 residues. CDR1 and CDR2 from the germline V gene are SGDLS and YYNGEE.

Comments on this clonotype: A junction boundary mismatches the germline segment, possibly from a read error. The chain links TRBV7-9 to TRBJ2-7, with TRBD1 identical over 7 bases. CDR3 length equals 14 residues. Germline-derived CDR1 and CDR2 are SEHNR and FQNEAQ (reference sequence). The chain's CDR3 is CANSLGGQSYEQYF. CDR3 DNA: TGTGCCAACAGCTTAGGGGGCCAGTCCTACGAGCAGTACTTC.

This clonotype showed up many times. The V gene is TRBV5-1, the J gene TRBJ2-1; 8 bases map to TRBD2. The germline V gene encodes CDR1 SGHRS and CDR2 YFSETQ. CDR3 length equals 14 residues. With 6 bases clipped from V and 4 bases from J, the junction kept 6 bases outside the gene matches. CDR3 residues: CASNQAGGYNEQFF. The CDR3 coding sequence is TGCGCCAGCAACCAGGCGGGGGGATACAATGAGCAGTTCTTC.

This CDR3 reads CASSRDLANTGELFF. In nucleotides, the CDR3 is TGTGCCAGCAGCCGGGACCTAGCGAACACCGGGGAGCTGTTTTTT. The chain recombines TRBV7-9 with TRBJ2-2; D possibly uses TRBD1 or TRBD2 (5 bases each). This CDR3 is built from 15 residues. The V end was cut by 5 bases, the J end by 0 bases, with 10 bases between. CDR1 and CDR2 (germline): SEHNR, FQNEAQ (reference sequence). The full variable domain, completed using reference TRBV7-9 and TRBJ2-2, is DTGVSQNPRHKITKRGQNVTFRCDPISEHNRLYWYRQTLGQGPEFLTYFQNEAQLEKSRLLSDRFSAERPKGSFSTLEIQRTEQGDSAMYLCASSRDLANTGELFFGEGSRLTVL.

The rearrangement uses TRBV20-1 and TRBJ1-2, with 7 bases fitting TRBD1. The CDR3 covers 13 residues. The ends lost 5 bases at V and 2 bases at J; junction bases unmatched: 5. Germline values: CDR1 DFQATT, CDR2 SNEGSKA (reference sequence). In DNA form, the CDR3 reads TGCAGTGCTGAGACAGGGACCAACTATGGCTACACCTTC. Protein: CSAETGTNYGYTF.

The V and J genes are TRBV29-1 and TRBJ2-7, with no clear D. CDR1 SQVTM and CDR2 ANQGSEA come from the germline V gene. CDR3 size: 14 residues. Trimming removed 3 bases at V and 1 base at J, with 13 bases between. This CDR3 is CSVEGFDESYEQYF. In DNA form, the CDR3 reads TGCAGCGTTGAGGGTTTTGACGAATCCTACGAGCAGTACTTC.

The chain recombines TRBV6-2 or TRBV6-3 with TRBJ2-1, with TRBD1 as a possible D gene (7 bases). This CDR3 is 14 amino acids long. From germline, CDR1 is MNHEY and CDR2 SVGEGT. V gave up 3 bases and J gave up 9 bases, with 15 bases separating them. In DNA, the CDR3 is TGTGCCAGCAGTTATCGGTCAGGGGGGTTTGAGCAGTTCTTC. Translation: CASSYRSGGFEQFF.

The genes are TRBV12-3 or TRBV12-4 and TRBJ2-1; no clear D gene. Trimming took off 3 bases at V and 8 bases at J, with 8 bases between the two ends. This CDR3 comprises 12 residues. CDR3 residues: CASSFGRDEQFF. In DNA form, the CDR3 reads TGTGCCAGCAGTTTTGGACGGGATGAGCAGTTCTTC.

There are many counts of this clonotype. The chain couples TRBV4-3 to TRBJ2-1; D not certain. CDR1 LGHNA and CDR2 YSLEER come from the germline V gene. The CDR3 runs to 11 residues. V lost 4 bases, J lost 7 bases, and 5 bases lay in between. The CDR3 sequence is CASSRANEQFF. For the CDR3, the DNA is TGCGCCAGCAGCCGTGCTAATGAGCAGTTCTTC.

This clonotype has only a few counts. The V call is TRBV28, the J call TRBJ2-3; D remains unclear. This CDR3 is 15 amino acids long. V was shortened by 2 bases and J by 4 bases, with 13 bases between the two germline ends. Per germline, CDR1 MDHEN and CDR2 SYDVKM. The CDR3 region is CASSLATLGADTQYF. Written as DNA, the CDR3 is TGTGCCAGCAGTTTAGCGACGCTAGGCGCAGATACGCAGTATTTT.

Only one count was recorded for this clonotype. V is TRBV28 and J is TRBJ2-6, with D possibly matching TRBD1 (5 bases). The CDR3 is 16 residues long. The ends were cut back, 1 base at V and 4 bases at J, with 11 bases in the middle. Looked up from germline, CDR1 is MDHEN and CDR2 is SYDVKM. CDR3 loop: CASSLLGQSGANVLTF. In nucleotides, the CDR3 is TGTGCCAGCAGTTTATTGGGGCAGTCCGGGGCCAACGTCCTGACTTTC.

The chain carries TRBV9 and TRBJ2-1; TRBD1 might be the D (6 bases). The V end lost 2 bases, the J end lost 3 bases, and 12 bases lay between the germline ends. Germline V gene data show CDR1 as SGDLS and CDR2 as YYNGEE. This CDR3 region has 15 residues. The CDR3 loop reads CASSVKQGSYNEQFF. The CDR3 DNA reads as TGTGCCAGCAGCGTTAAACAGGGCAGCTACAATGAGCAGTTCTTC.

V is TRBV7-9 and J is TRBJ2-7, with D possibly being TRBD2 (5 bases). The J call may be mistaken, given a closer DNA end match to TRBJ2-5. The CDR3 has 15 residues. CDR1 and CDR2 (germline): SEHNR, FQNEAQ (reference sequence). Here the CDR3 reads CASSLGSGKAETQYF. CDR3 DNA: TGTGCCAGCAGCTTAGGGTCGGGGAAGGCGGAGACCCAGTACTTC.

This clonotype was seen only a few times. The genes are TRBV29-1 and TRBJ1-2; 9 bases line up with TRBD1. Trimming at V came to 6 bases and at J to 3 bases, leaving 8 bases not matched to a gene. Looked up from germline, CDR1 is SQVTM and CDR2 is ANQGSEA. CDR3 length: 14 residues. Here the CDR3 reads CSVTPGQGDYGYTF. In DNA, the CDR3 is TGCAGCGTGACGCCGGGACAGGGAGACTATGGCTACACCTTC.

The chain links TRBV28 to TRBJ1-2; possible D gene TRBD1, 5 bases. The germline V gene encodes CDR1 MDHEN and CDR2 SYDVKM. The CDR3 is 14 residues long. The germline V and J ends were trimmed by 8 bases and 0 bases, with 13 bases remaining between them. The CDR3 reads CASQTVTTNYGYTF. The DNA of the CDR3 is TGTGCCAGCCAGACAGTCACGACTAACTATGGCTACACCTTC.

The chain is built from TRBV12-3 or TRBV12-4 and TRBJ2-7, with D perhaps matching TRBD2 (5 bases). The CDR3 contains 15 residues. V was pared by 7 bases and J by 0 bases, with 16 bases between. The CDR3 here is CASNTFRGFSYEQYF. In DNA, the CDR3 is TGTGCCAGCAACACCTTCCGGGGATTCTCCTACGAGCAGTACTTC.